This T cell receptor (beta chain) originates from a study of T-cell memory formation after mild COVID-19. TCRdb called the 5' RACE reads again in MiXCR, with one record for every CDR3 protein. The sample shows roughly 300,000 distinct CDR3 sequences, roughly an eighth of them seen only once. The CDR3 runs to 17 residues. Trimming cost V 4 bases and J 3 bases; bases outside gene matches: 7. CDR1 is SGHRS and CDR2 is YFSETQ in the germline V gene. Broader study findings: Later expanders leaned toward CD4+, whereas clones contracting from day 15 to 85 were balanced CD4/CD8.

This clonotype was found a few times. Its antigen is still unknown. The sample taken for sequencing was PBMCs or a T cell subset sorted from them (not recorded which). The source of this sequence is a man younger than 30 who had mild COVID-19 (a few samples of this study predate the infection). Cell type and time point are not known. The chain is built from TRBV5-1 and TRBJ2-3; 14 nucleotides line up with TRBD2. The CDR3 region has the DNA TGCGCCAGCAGCCTGGGACTAGCGGGGGTGCGGACAGATACGCAGTATTTT. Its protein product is CASSLGLAGVRTDTQYF.